A single sample gave rise to the 32 T cell receptor beta chains below, sequenced in a study of blood T cell repertoires in COVID-19. Here immunoSEQ multiplex PCR was the method, and the copy in TCRdb shows in-frame clones only, minus some. The data show 250,000 to 300,000 clones, under 90% seen once. Sequenced: PBMCs or T cells enriched from blood (not recorded which). The source is a woman aged 40-49 years who had recovered from COVID-19.

Points on this clone: A much more abundant neighbour one base away suggests this may be a read error. V usage is TRBV7-3 and J usage is TRBJ2-3; D not resolved. This CDR3 has 13 amino acids. Germline V gene data show CDR1 as SGHTA and CDR2 as FQGTGA. Trimming took 1 base from V and 1 from J, leaving 3 bases between them. The CDR3 sequence is CASSLIGTDTQYF. The CDR3 DNA sequence: TGTGCCAGCAGCTTAATAGGCACAGATACGCAGTATTTT. The whole variable domain, filled in from reference TRBV7-3 and TRBJ2-3, reads GAGVSQTPSNKVTEKGKYVELRCDPISGHTALYWYRQSLGQGPEFLIYFQGTGAADDSGLPNDRFFAVRPEGSVSTLKIQRTERGDSAVYLCASSLIGTDTQYFGPGTRLTVL.

V and J are TRBV30 and TRBJ1-1; 9 nucleotides align to TRBD1. Germline lookup yields CDR1 GTSNPN and CDR2 SVGIG (reference sequence). The J segment lost 6 bases and the V segment lost 1 base, leaving 3 bases of the junction unmatched. The CDR3 spans 13 residues. The CDR3 sequence is CAWSAQGAAEAFF. DNA for the CDR3: TGTGCCTGGAGTGCACAGGGGGCCGCTGAAGCTTTCTTT.

The chain employs TRBV7-9 and TRBJ2-5; possible D gene TRBD2, 5 bases. V shed 1 base and J shed 4 bases, with 10 bases lying between them. Germline V CDR1 and CDR2: SEHNR, FQNEAQ (reference sequence). This CDR3 is built from 14 residues. The CDR3 protein is CASSLVAGSETQYF. DNA of the CDR3: TGTGCCAGCAGCTTAGTCGCGGGTTCAGAGACCCAGTACTTC.

This sequence joins TRBV3-1 (or the pseudogene TRBV3-2) and TRBJ2-6; the D gene is possibly TRBD1 (6 bases). This CDR3 is 22 amino acids long. The germline gives CDR1 LGHDT, CDR2 YNNKEL (reference sequence). With 0 bases removed from V and 0 bases from J, the gap between germline ends came to 24 bases. CDR3 in amino acids: CASSQDLVRGQLTGSGANVLTF. CDR3 nucleotide sequence: TGTGCCAGCAGCCAAGATTTAGTACGAGGACAGTTAACCGGCTCTGGGGCCAACGTCCTGACTTTC.

This chain joins TRBV7-9 and TRBJ2-5; D may be TRBD2 (7 bases). CDR1 and CDR2 from the germline V gene are SEHNR and FQNEAQ (reference sequence). There are 17 residues in the CDR3. Trimming pared 1 base from V and 1 base from J, leaving 16 bases between. The CDR3 loop reads CASSLDLIGGAQETQYF. The CDR3 coding sequence is TGTGCCAGCAGCTTAGATCTAATTGGGGGGGCCCAAGAGACCCAGTACTTC. The complete variable domain, with remaining parts taken from reference TRBV7-9 and TRBJ2-5, reads DTGVSQNPRHKITKRGQNVTFRCDPISEHNRLYWYRQTLGQGPEFLTYFQNEAQLEKSRLLSDRFSAERPKGSFSTLEIQRTEQGDSAMYLCASSLDLIGGAQETQYFGPGTRLLVL.

The chain joins TRBV11-2 to TRBJ1-6, with 7 bases fitting TRBD1. After removal of 6 bases from V and 10 bases from J, the junction contained 9 bases not matched to a gene. The CDR3 contains 14 residues. Germline V lookup: CDR1 SGHAT, CDR2 FQNNGV. Here the CDR3 reads CASREQGTGSPLHF. DNA for the CDR3: TGTGCCAGCAGGGAACAGGGGACCGGGTCACCCCTCCACTTT.

The rearrangement uses TRBV5-1 and TRBJ2-3; 7 nucleotides match TRBD2. Germline trimming cut 2 bases from V and 0 bases from J; bases unmatched to any gene: 3. Germline CDR1 is SGHRS and CDR2 is YFSETQ. This CDR3 is 15 amino acids long. CDR3 sequence (DNA): TGCGCCAGCAGCTTAGCGCGGGAGAGCACAGATACGCAGTATTTT. Protein product: CASSLARESTDTQYF.

This chain connects TRBV3-1 (or the pseudogene TRBV3-2) to TRBJ2-3; no firm D call. Per germline, CDR1 LGHDT and CDR2 YNNKEL (reference sequence). This CDR3 comprises 13 residues. Trimming shortened V by 3 bases and J by 2 bases, and 6 bases separated the two germline ends. The CDR3 DNA sequence: TGTGCCAGCAGCCAGTACTCCACAGATACGCAGTATTTT. Protein: CASSQYSTDTQYF.

The chain joins TRBV15 to TRBJ1-6; D is unclear. CDR1 and CDR2 (germline): LNHNV, YYDKDF (reference sequence). The CDR3 is 18 amino acids. V was clipped by 0 bases and J by 6 bases, with 18 bases between them. CDR3 in amino acids: CATSRDSGRTNPNSPLHF. DNA for the CDR3: TGTGCCACCAGCAGAGATTCGGGCAGGACTAACCCTAATTCACCCCTCCACTTT.

The rearrangement uses TRBV3-1 (or the pseudogene TRBV3-2) and TRBJ2-5; TRBD2 aligns across 10 bases. The CDR3 covers 17 residues. CDR1 is LGHDT and CDR2 is YNNKEL in the germline V gene (reference sequence). Trimming took 0 bases from V and 5 from J; bases not matched to a gene: 9. In nucleotides, the CDR3 is TGTGCCAGCAGCCAAGATCTAGCGGGAGAAGTACGTGAGACCCAGTACTTC. Amino acids: CASSQDLAGEVRETQYF.

This chain uses TRBV7-9 with TRBJ2-1; tentatively, D is TRBD2 (5 bases). CDR3 length equals 14 residues. Germline CDR1 is SEHNR and CDR2 is FQNEAQ (reference sequence). Trimming took 8 bases from V and 0 from J, leaving 11 bases between them. This CDR3 reads CASQRESSYNEQFF. The CDR3 DNA follows: TGTGCCAGCCAGAGGGAGAGCTCCTACAATGAGCAGTTCTTC.

CDR3 loop: CASSTTSGGLLSTDTQYF. The CDR3 region has the DNA TGTGCCAGTAGTACGACTAGCGGGGGGCTACTTAGCACAGATACGCAGTATTTT. The J gene is TRBJ2-3, the V gene TRBV19, with TRBD2 identical over 13 bases. Germline values: CDR1 LNHDA, CDR2 SQIVND (reference sequence). V lost 4 bases and J lost 0; bases outside the gene matches: 7. The CDR3 extends over 18 amino acids.

The gene calls are TRBV10-1 and TRBJ2-2, with 10 bases aligning to TRBD1. This CDR3 has 15 amino acids. CDR1 and CDR2 (germline): WNHNN, SYGVQD (reference sequence). J was trimmed by 7 bases and V by 6 bases; bases with no gene match: 8. CDR3 sequence reads: CASSPPGTGVGELFF. CDR3 nucleotide sequence: TGCGCCAGCAGCCCGCCCGGGACAGGGGTCGGGGAGCTGTTTTTT.

The V call is TRBV11-1, the J call TRBJ1-1; no definite D call. V was pared by 2 bases and J by 1 base, with 2 bases between. Per the germline V gene, CDR1 is SGHAT and CDR2 is FQDESV (reference sequence). The CDR3 is made up of 12 amino acids. CDR3 loop: CASSLQNTEAFF. DNA for the CDR3: TGTGCCAGCAGCTTACAGAACACTGAAGCTTTCTTT.

The CDR3 DNA sequence: TGTGCCAGCAGCCCTTCCAGGGACATTCACAATGAGCAGTTCTTC. Translated, it gives CASSPSRDIHNEQFF. This rearrangement joins TRBV7-3 to TRBJ2-1; D is perhaps TRBD1 (6 bases). The CDR3 is made up of 15 amino acids. Looked up from germline, CDR1 is SGHTA and CDR2 is FQGTGA. The V end lost 5 bases, the J end lost 5 bases, and 16 bases lay between the germline ends.

This chain joins TRBV19 and TRBJ1-1; maybe TRBD1 (5 bases). V was shortened by 6 bases and J by 1 base, with 9 bases between the two germline ends. This CDR3 spans 13 amino acids. The germline CDR1 and CDR2 sequences are LNHDA and SQIVND (reference sequence). CDR3 amino acids: CASRDTRNTEAFF. CDR3 nucleotides: TGTGCCAGTAGGGACACCCGGAACACTGAAGCTTTCTTT.

The J gene is TRBJ2-7, the V gene TRBV18, with 7 positions matching TRBD2. Germline-derived CDR1 and CDR2 are KGHSH and LQKENI. J gave up 1 base and V 3 bases, and 6 bases lay outside the gene matches. The CDR3 contains 15 residues. The CDR3 protein is CASSPVGTTSYEQYF. CDR3 DNA: TGTGCCAGCTCACCGGTGGGGACTACATCCTACGAGCAGTACTTC.

The chain carries TRBV25-1 and TRBJ1-2, with D perhaps matching TRBD1 (5 bases). In germline, CDR1 is MGHDK, CDR2 SYGVNS. V lost 4 bases and J 8 bases, leaving 11 bases between the germline ends. The CDR3 has 12 amino acids. The DNA of the CDR3 is TGTGCCAGCAGTGGCAGGGTGTGGGGCTACACCTTC. Its translation is CASSGRVWGYTF.

The chain has TRBV7-2 and TRBJ1-2; 7 nucleotides agree with TRBD1. The CDR3 length is 14 residues. J lost 4 bases, V lost 5 bases, and 7 bases had no gene match. The germline V gene encodes CDR1 SGHTA and CDR2 FQGNSA. The DNA for the CDR3 is TGTGCCAGCAGCCGGGGACAGCTCTCCTATGGCTACACCTTC. Protein product: CASSRGQLSYGYTF.

The chain recombines TRBV9 with TRBJ1-3; TRBD1 agrees at 8 bases. The length of the CDR3 is 17 residues. Germline V gene lookup returns CDR1 SGDLS and CDR2 YYNGEE. V dropped 0 bases and J dropped 0; count of bases not matched to a gene: 5. CDR3 residues: CASSVAQGANSGNTIYF. CDR3 sequence (DNA): TGTGCCAGCAGCGTAGCCCAGGGGGCGAACTCTGGAAACACCATATATTTT.

The rearrangement uses TRBV27 and TRBJ2-3; TRBD1 matches at 7 bases. The CDR3 has 13 residues. The germline CDR1 and CDR2 sequences are MNHEY and SMNVEV (reference sequence). Germline trimming cut 7 bases from V and 5 bases from J; bases unmatched to any gene: 6. The CDR3 DNA is TGTGCCAGCAAGGGGGCGTTTGGAGATACGCAGTATTTT. Translated: CASKGAFGDTQYF.

The chain employs TRBV30 and TRBJ2-5, with 11 bases lining up with TRBD2. Germline V gives CDR1 GTSNPN, CDR2 SVGIG (reference sequence). The J segment lost 3 bases and the V segment lost 5 bases, leaving 11 bases of the junction unmatched. CDR3 length: 16 amino acids. The CDR3 region has the DNA TGTGCCTGGTCGCTGAGACCGGGACTAGCGGAAGAGACCCAGTACTTC. As protein: CAWSLRPGLAEETQYF.

This chain links TRBV15 with TRBJ2-1; TRBD1 aligns across 7 bases. From germline, CDR1 is LNHNV and CDR2 YYDKDF (reference sequence). This CDR3 has 14 amino acids. V lost 6 bases, J lost 13 bases, and 15 bases stayed unmatched. The DNA of the CDR3 is TGTGCCACCAGAGACAGGGAACGCGATAACACTCAGTTCTTC. This sequence encodes CATRDRERDNTQFF.

The chain has TRBV6-2 or TRBV6-3 and TRBJ1-5, with D tentatively TRBD1 (5 bases). CDR1 is MNHEY and CDR2 is SVGEGT in the germline V gene. This CDR3 is 12 amino acids long. V lost 6 bases and J lost 5, with 8 bases in between. DNA of the CDR3: TGTGCCAGCAGCCCCAGGGATCAGCCCCAGCATTTT. Protein: CASSPRDQPQHF.

This rearrangement joins TRBV29-1 to TRBJ2-5; 8 bases map to TRBD2. V lost 8 bases and J lost 0; bases outside the gene matches: 2. The CDR3 is made up of 12 amino acids. Germline V gene sequence: CDR1 SQVTM, CDR2 ANQGSEA. In DNA form, the CDR3 reads TGCAGCTACGGGGGGGACCAAGAGACCCAGTACTTC. This encodes CSYGGDQETQYF.

V gene TRBV5-4 combines with J gene TRBJ2-3; D might be TRBD1 (6 bases). The CDR3 has 15 residues. V lost 7 bases and J 0 bases, leaving 15 bases between the germline ends. The germline V gene has CDR1 SGHNT and CDR2 YYREEE (reference sequence). CDR3 residues: CASRLQGISTDTQYF. In DNA, the CDR3 is TGTGCCAGCCGTTTACAGGGTATAAGCACAGATACGCAGTATTTT.

The chain combines TRBV19 with TRBJ2-1, with 11 positions matching TRBD2. V shed 5 bases and J 4 bases; nucleotides not matched to a gene: 7. This CDR3 has 16 amino acids. The V gene's germline CDR1 is LNHDA and CDR2 SQIVND (reference sequence). DNA of the CDR3: TGTGCCAGTAGTGCCACTAGCGGGAGATTATACAATGAGCAGTTCTTC. Protein sequence: CASSATSGRLYNEQFF.

The chain uses TRBV4-3 and TRBJ2-3, with D unclear. The germline CDR1 and CDR2 sequences are LGHNA and YSLEER. This CDR3 spans 14 amino acids. Trimming removed 2 bases from V and 6 bases from J, with 12 bases in between. The CDR3 spells CASSQTRGLDTQYF. In DNA form, the CDR3 reads TGCGCCAGCAGCCAAACCCGAGGCTTGGATACGCAGTATTTT.

The chain is built from TRBV10-3 and TRBJ2-3, with D unresolved. CDR1 is ENHRY and CDR2 is SYGVKD in the germline V gene. V lost 10 bases and J 4 bases, leaving 6 bases between the germline ends. The CDR3 loop spans 10 amino acids. The CDR3 sequence is CATMSDTQYF. The CDR3 coding sequence is TGTGCCACCATGTCAGATACGCAGTATTTT.

The chain combines TRBV5-1 with TRBJ2-1; 9 bases are a match to TRBD2. This CDR3 comprises 15 residues. Losses at the gene ends were 0 bases for V and 8 bases for J; bases not matched to a gene: 6. The germline V gene has CDR1 SGHRS and CDR2 YFSETQ. CDR3 in DNA: TGCGCCAGCAGCTTGGACGGGACTAGCTATTATGAGCAGTTCTTC. Its translation is CASSLDGTSYYEQFF.

The V gene is TRBV5-1, the J gene TRBJ2-5; 10 nucleotides match TRBD2. The CDR3 covers 16 residues. CDR1 and CDR2 from the germline V gene are SGHRS and YFSETQ. V lost 0 bases and J lost 2; bases outside the gene matches: 4. CDR3 coding DNA: TGCGCCAGCAGCTTGGTAATAGCGGGGGGTCAAGAGACCCAGTACTTC. Translated, it gives CASSLVIAGGQETQYF.

This sequence joins TRBV6-2 or TRBV6-3 and TRBJ2-7; 9 positions agree with TRBD1. CDR1 is MNHEY, CDR2 SVGEGT, per germline. J gave up 4 bases and V 2 bases, and 6 bases lay outside the gene matches. The CDR3 consists of 15 residues. The CDR3 DNA follows: TGTGCCAGCAGTTACGGCACAGGGGGCGAGTACGAGCAGTACTTC. This encodes CASSYGTGGEYEQYF.